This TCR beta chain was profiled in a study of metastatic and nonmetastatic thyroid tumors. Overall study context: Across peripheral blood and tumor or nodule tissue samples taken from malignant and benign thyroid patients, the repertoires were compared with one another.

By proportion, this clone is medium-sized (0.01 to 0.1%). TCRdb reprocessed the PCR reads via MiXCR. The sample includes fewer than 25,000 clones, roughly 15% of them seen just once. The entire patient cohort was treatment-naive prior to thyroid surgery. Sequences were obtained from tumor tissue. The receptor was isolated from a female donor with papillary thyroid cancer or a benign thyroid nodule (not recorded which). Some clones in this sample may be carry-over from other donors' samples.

In DNA, the CDR3 is TGTGCCTTTGGGGGGTACGAGCAGTACTTC. This gives the protein CAFGGYEQYF. This chain links TRBV30 with TRBJ2-7, with D possibly TRBD2 on 6 matching bases. Germline assignment: CDR1 GTSNPN and CDR2 SVGIG (reference sequence). CDR3 length: 10 residues. V lost 7 bases to trimming and J lost 4 bases, with 8 bases between them.